The clone carrying this T cell receptor (beta chain) was detected ten times or more. What it recognizes is unknown. This entry belongs to a study of neurological immune-mediated disorders. Regarding the study as a whole: HTLV-1-associated myelopathy had the most TCR clonal expansion, while multiple sclerosis had the least, a level that fell below healthy controls.

Per the germline V gene, CDR1 is MNHEY and CDR2 is SVGAGI. CDR3 length: 16 residues. Trimming at V came to 0 bases and at J to 5 bases, leaving 7 bases not matched to a gene. TCRdb recomputed calls from the 5' RACE reads with MiXCR, one row per CDR3 protein. The data contain roughly 70,000 distinct CDR3 sequences, 5.2% of them singletons. The chain recombines TRBV6-5 with TRBJ1-2; 9 bases fit TRBD1. The sample taken for sequencing was PBMCs. The receptor's source is a woman in her twenties or thirties with multiple sclerosis. The CDR3 sequence is CASSYSMVDRGYGYTF. CDR3 bases: TGTGCCAGCAGTTACTCGATGGTCGACAGGGGGTATGGCTACACCTTC.